The 15 T cell receptor beta chains reported below all come from one sample, sequenced in a study of blood T cell repertoires in COVID-19 (dated by TCRdb to the early 2020s). Library preparation employed the immunoSEQ multiplex PCR assay. TCRdb took this table from immuneACCESS and kept in-frame rearrangements with V and J called. Such tables lack part of the clones; where checked against another copy, unresolved V genes explain under half of the gap, and the rest is unexplained. Present in this sample are about 270,000 clones, 86% of which were seen just once. The top ten constitute 9.5% to 15% of the sample. The sequencing input was peripheral blood. Source of these receptors: a young woman with COVID-19, enrolled during active disease.

The chain joins TRBV28 to TRBJ2-7, with D perhaps TRBD2 (6 bases). Trimming took off 5 bases at V and 7 bases at J, with 15 bases between the two ends. Germline V gives CDR1 MDHEN, CDR2 SYDVKM. The CDR3 is made up of 13 amino acids. CDR3 in amino acids: CASSLGGRGEQYF. The CDR3 DNA is TGTGCCAGCAGTCTAGGAGGCCGGGGGGAGCAGTACTTC.

V usage is TRBV5-1 and J usage is TRBJ2-2; TRBD2 matches 7 bases. Unmatched junction bases numbered 6, after V lost 6 bases and J lost 1 base. The CDR3 contains 15 residues. Germline V CDR1 and CDR2: SGHRS, YFSETQ. CDR3 protein: CASTSIAGNTGELFF. In nucleotides, the CDR3 is TGCGCCAGCACCTCCATAGCGGGGAACACCGGGGAGCTGTTTTTT.

V usage is TRBV6-2 or TRBV6-3 and J usage is TRBJ2-1; tentative D call: TRBD2 (6 bases). CDR1 is MNHEY, CDR2 SVGEGT, per germline. The CDR3 runs 15 residues. V lost 5 bases, J lost 3 bases, and 14 bases lay in between. CDR3 DNA sequence: TGTGCCAGCAGTCACCTCCGGGACTTCTACAATGAGCAGTTCTTC. This translates into CASSHLRDFYNEQFF.

The chain links TRBV5-6 to TRBJ2-7; D remains ambiguous. The CDR3 loop spans 13 amino acids. Germline V CDR1 and CDR2: SGHDT, YYEEEE. Trimming took off 4 bases at V and 4 bases at J, with 12 bases between the two ends. This chain's CDR3 is CASSPMVRYEQYF. CDR3 DNA: TGTGCCAGCAGCCCCATGGTGAGGTACGAGCAGTACTTC.

The chain carries TRBV11-2 and TRBJ1-3; 8 bases are a match to TRBD1. Per germline, CDR1 SGHAT and CDR2 FQNNGV. V shed 2 bases and J 2 bases; nucleotides not matched to a gene: 2. This CDR3 contains 15 residues. The CDR3 reads CASSLLQGAGNTIYF. CDR3 nucleotides: TGTGCCAGCAGCTTACTACAGGGGGCTGGAAACACCATATATTTT.

This rearrangement joins TRBV15 to TRBJ1-4; D gene uncertain. The CDR3 spans 15 residues. CDR1 and CDR2 from the germline V gene are LNHNV and YYDKDF (reference sequence). V was cut by 3 bases and J by 7 bases, with 15 bases left in between. The CDR3 spells CATSRTQTRGEKLFF. The CDR3 DNA is TGTGCCACCAGCAGGACCCAAACTCGAGGTGAAAAACTGTTTTTT.

This clone was seen only once. The genes are TRBV18 and TRBJ2-1; 14 bases align to TRBD2. The CDR3 has 16 residues. V gave up 5 bases and J gave up 6 bases; unmatched junction bases: 6. Germline CDR1 reads KGHSH; CDR2 reads LQKENI. The CDR3, as DNA: TGTGCCAGCTCAACGACTAGCGGGGGGGGTTTCAATGAGCAGTTCTTC. Amino acid sequence: CASSTTSGGGFNEQFF.

V usage is TRBV18 and J usage is TRBJ1-3; 7 bases fit TRBD1. J was trimmed by 4 bases and V by 6 bases; bases with no gene match: 6. The CDR3 runs 14 residues. CDR1 is KGHSH, CDR2 LQKENI, per germline. The CDR3 region is CASSETGPGNTIYF. CDR3 nucleotides: TGTGCCAGCTCCGAGACAGGGCCCGGAAACACCATATATTTT.

A single count supports this clone. V gene TRBV27 combines with J gene TRBJ2-2, with TRBD2 matching over 15 bases. The CDR3 length is 17 residues. Germline V lookup: CDR1 MNHEY, CDR2 SMNVEV (reference sequence). J lost 6 bases, V lost 4 bases, and 6 bases had no gene match. The CDR3 DNA reads as TGTGCCAGCAGTTCCGGACTAGCGGGGGGGCCCGCCGGGGAGCTGTTTTTT. Its protein is CASSSGLAGGPAGELFF.

This chain joins TRBV19 and TRBJ2-7; 7 nucleotides agree with TRBD1. The CDR3 totals 14 residues. The germline CDR1 and CDR2 sequences are LNHDA and SQIVND (reference sequence). Germline trimming cut 3 bases from V and 0 bases from J; bases unmatched to any gene: 2. The DNA for the CDR3 is TGTGCCAGTAGTATTACAGGGGACTCCTACGAGCAGTACTTC. Protein: CASSITGDSYEQYF.

The CDR3 sequence: CASRAGNNYEQYF. CDR3 nucleotides: TGTGCCAGCAGGGCCGGGAACAACTACGAGCAGTACTTC. V usage is TRBV13 and J usage is TRBJ2-7, with D possibly matching TRBD2 (5 bases). V was shortened by 6 bases and J by 3 bases, with 12 bases between the two germline ends. The germline V gene has CDR1 PRHDT and CDR2 FYEKMQ (reference sequence). The CDR3 covers 13 residues.

The chain employs TRBV12-5 and TRBJ2-7; 15 bases align to TRBD2. CDR1 and CDR2 (germline): LGHNT, FRNRAP. With V trimmed by 1 base and J by 1 base, 14 bases remained unmatched. The CDR3 loop spans 21 amino acids. The CDR3 sequence: CASGLASPPGLAGGLSYEQYF. The CDR3 DNA sequence: TGTGCTAGTGGTTTGGCTTCCCCCCCGGGACTAGCGGGGGGTTTATCCTACGAGCAGTACTTC.

This clone was counted between two and nine times. The V call is TRBV6-4, the J call TRBJ1-2, with D possibly matching TRBD1 (5 bases). Germline V gene sequence: CDR1 MRHNA, CDR2 SNTAGT. Trimming cost V 6 bases and J 3 bases, with 17 bases left between them. This CDR3 spans 15 amino acids. The CDR3: CASRHQGKGDYGYTF. The CDR3 coding sequence is TGTGCCAGCAGGCATCAAGGGAAAGGGGACTATGGCTACACCTTC.

CDR3 protein: CASSQDKSGGVEQYF. The CDR3, as DNA: TGCGCCAGCAGCCAAGACAAGAGCGGGGGGGTCGAGCAGTACTTC. The gene calls are TRBV4-1 and TRBJ2-7; the match to TRBD2 covers 10 bases. CDR3 length: 15 amino acids. Germline V CDR1 and CDR2: MGHRA, YSYEKL. V was clipped by 0 bases and J by 6 bases; unmatched bases: 5.

This clone was found a few times. This sequence joins TRBV4-1 and TRBJ1-5; perhaps TRBD1 as D (5 bases). The CDR3 sequence is 15 residues long. The germline V gene encodes CDR1 MGHRA and CDR2 YSYEKL. V was cut by 0 bases and J by 7 bases, with 13 bases left in between. The CDR3, as DNA: TGCGCCAGCAGCCAAGATGCCGCGGGGGAGCAGCCCCAGCATTTT. Residues: CASSQDAAGEQPQHF.